This is a list of T cell receptor beta chains from one sample in a study of human T cells and chemical hapten exposure. TCRdb called the RACE reads again in MiXCR, with one record for every CDR3 protein. The table includes 62,000 or so distinct CDR3 sequences, around 10% detected once. This specimen was whole blood, taken in connection with sensitization to the hapten diphenylcyclopropenone (DPC). The receptor source for this set is a woman aged 25 to 39 with alopecia areata. Some clones in this sample may be carry-over from other donors' samples. Each CDR3 is given with its conserved first and last residue. A D gene is named only where the DNA matches it firmly. Part of the rows lack a size; the others show once, few, many or a class for expanded clones.

TRBV9	TRBJ2-1	many	NA	TGTGCCAGCAGCTGGGGGGGCGCCCTATGGTACAATGAGCAGTTCTTC	CASSWGGALWYNEQFF
TRBV29-1	TRBJ2-4	few	NA	TGCAGCGTTGAGGGCAGGGGGGACATTCAGTACTTC	CSVEGRGDIQYF
TRBV7-8	TRBJ2-3	NA	TRBD2	TGTGCCAGCAGCTTGCGGGAGGGAGGGACAGATACGCAGTATTTT	CASSLREGGTDTQYF
TRBV2	TRBJ1-2	many	NA	TGTGCCAGCAGTGGCGACAGATCTAACTATGGCTACACCTTC	CASSGDRSNYGYTF
TRBV12-3/TRBV12-4	TRBJ2-2	few	NA	TGTGCCAGCAGTTTTCAGGATAGCTGGTCGCGCGGGGAGCTGTTTTTT	CASSFQDSWSRGELFF
TRBV4-1	TRBJ1-2	few	NA	TGCGCCAGCAGTCCAGGGTTCTATGGCTACACCTTC	CASSPGFYGYTF
TRBV5-1	TRBJ2-3	many	NA	TGCGCCAGCAGCTTGGATTCAGGGCCAGATACGCAGTATTTT	CASSLDSGPDTQYF
TRBV6-6	TRBJ1-2	many	NA	TGTGCCAGCAGTACCCTGGGGGGGCGCGGCTACACCTTC	CASSTLGGRGYTF
TRBV28	TRBJ2-7	few	TRBD1	TGTGCCAGCAGTCCCGGGACAGGGTTATCCTACGAGCAGTACTTC	CASSPGTGLSYEQYF
TRBV5-1	TRBJ2-5	many	NA	TGCGCCAGCAGCAGGAATTCTGAGACCCAGTACTTC	CASSRNSETQYF
TRBV7-2	TRBJ2-3	NA	TRBD2	TGTGCCAGCAGCCCCCTCCGTAGGCTAGCGGGAGCGGGAGATACGCAGTATTTT	CASSPLRRLAGAGDTQYF
TRBV6-1	TRBJ2-7	NA	TRBD1	TGTGCCAGTGGTGGCAGGGGGCTAGCGCAGTACTTC	CASGGRGLAQYF
TRBV28	TRBJ2-7	many	NA	TGTGCCAGCAGTTTAGTTACGACCTTGGACTACGAGCAGTACTTC	CASSLVTTLDYEQYF
TRBV12-3/TRBV12-4	TRBJ2-7	many	TRBD1	TGTGCCAGCAGTTCTAATTGGGGACAGGGGATAAACGAGCAGTACTTC	CASSSNWGQGINEQYF
TRBV28	TRBJ2-5	few	TRBD2	TGTGCCAGCAGCTTCTTAAAACTAGCGGGAAAAGAGACCCAGTACTTC	CASSFLKLAGKETQYF
TRBV7-8	TRBJ1-2	few	TRBD1	TGTGCCAGCAGCTCCTCGCGAGGGGGACAGGGGAGCTATGGCTACACCTTC	CASSSSRGGQGSYGYTF
TRBV18	TRBJ1-4	many	NA	TGTGCCAGCTCACCAAGGGGAGGTGGCGATGAAAAACTGTTTTTT	CASSPRGGGDEKLFF
TRBV30	TRBJ2-5	few	NA	TGTGCCTGGAAGGGGGAAGAGACCCAGTACTTC	CAWKGEETQYF
TRBV6-2/TRBV6-3	TRBJ2-1	many	TRBD2	TGTGCCAGCAGTTACCCTAGCGGGGGGGCCGGAATTGAGCAGTTCTTC	CASSYPSGGAGIEQFF
TRBV11-3	TRBJ1-5	few	NA	TGTGCCAGCAGCCCTATAGGATACAATCAGCCCCAGCATTTT	CASSPIGYNQPQHF
TRBV15	TRBJ2-7	NA	NA	TGTGCCACCAGCAGAGATCGGGGGACGGGTGTGCAGTACTTC	CATSRDRGTGVQYF
TRBV7-2	TRBJ1-6	NA	TRBD1	TGTGCCAGCAGCCCCGGACAGGGTCAAAGGGGCTCACCCCTCCACTTT	CASSPGQGQRGSPLHF
TRBV9	TRBJ2-5	NA	NA	TGTGCCAGCGCATCCTCTCCGGGGGTACAAGAGACCCAGTACTTC	CASASSPGVQETQYF
TRBV5-4	TRBJ2-1	NA	TRBD1	TGTGCCAGCAGCTTGGGTGGGACAGGGGGCCGCAATGAGCAGTTCTTC	CASSLGGTGGRNEQFF
TRBV18	TRBJ1-2	NA	NA	TGTGCCAGCTCACCATCGGGGGAGTGGGGCTACACCTTC	CASSPSGEWGYTF
TRBV12-3/TRBV12-4	TRBJ2-7	once	NA	TGTGCCAGCAGTTTGAGGCAGGGCTACGAGCAGTACTTC	CASSLRQGYEQYF
TRBV4-3	TRBJ1-2	many	NA	TGCGCCAGCAGCCAAGATTGGGGGACTAACTATGGCTACACCTTC	CASSQDWGTNYGYTF
TRBV28	TRBJ1-1	NA	TRBD1	TGTGCCAGCGGTGGACAGGCGGGGAACACTGAAGCTTTCTTT	CASGGQAGNTEAFF
TRBV2	TRBJ1-2	few	TRBD1	TGTGCCAGCAGCCCACACAGGGGGGGCAATGGCTACACCTTC	CASSPHRGGNGYTF
TRBV4-3	TRBJ2-5	few	TRBD2	TGCGCCAGCAGCGCCCTCCGGACTAGCGGCCAAGAGACCCAGTACTTC	CASSALRTSGQETQYF
TRBV5-1	TRBJ1-1	NA	TRBD1	TGCGCCAGCAGCTGGGACAGGGCGAACACTGAAGCTTTCTTT	CASSWDRANTEAFF
TRBV3-1	TRBJ1-1	NA	NA	TGTGCCAGCAGCCAAGAGGGGGGTGACACTGAAGCTTTCTTT	CASSQEGGDTEAFF
TRBV11-1	TRBJ1-1	few	NA	TGTGCCAGCAGCTTAGCCAGGGCCAGGACTGAAGCTTTCTTT	CASSLARARTEAFF
TRBV6-2/TRBV6-3	TRBJ2-4	few	NA	TGTGCCAGCAGTTACCTGGACTCAGGCAACATTCAGTACTTC	CASSYLDSGNIQYF
TRBV7-2	TRBJ2-5	NA	NA	TGTGCCAGCAGCCCCCGGGACGGCCAAGAGACCCAGTACTTC	CASSPRDGQETQYF
TRBV11-3	TRBJ1-4	few	TRBD1	TGTGCCAGCAGTCTTCGGACAGGGACTAATGAAAAACTGTTTTTT	CASSLRTGTNEKLFF
TRBV20-1	TRBJ2-3	NA	TRBD2	TGCAGTGCCAGGGAGTATAGCGGGACATCAGATACGCAGTATTTT	CSAREYSGTSDTQYF